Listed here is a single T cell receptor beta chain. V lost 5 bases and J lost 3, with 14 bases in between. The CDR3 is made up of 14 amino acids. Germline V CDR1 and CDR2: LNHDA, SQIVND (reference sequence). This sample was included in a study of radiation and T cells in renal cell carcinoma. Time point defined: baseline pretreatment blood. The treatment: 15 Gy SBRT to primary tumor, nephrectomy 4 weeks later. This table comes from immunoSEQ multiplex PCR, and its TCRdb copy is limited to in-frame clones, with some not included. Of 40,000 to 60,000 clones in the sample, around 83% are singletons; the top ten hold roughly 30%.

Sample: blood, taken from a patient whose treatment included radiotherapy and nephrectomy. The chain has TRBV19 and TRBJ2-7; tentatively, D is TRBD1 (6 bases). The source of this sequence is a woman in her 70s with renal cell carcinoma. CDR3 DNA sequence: TGTGCCAGTAGTCCATATCAGGGGTACTACGAGCAGTACTTC. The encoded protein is CASSPYQGYYEQYF.